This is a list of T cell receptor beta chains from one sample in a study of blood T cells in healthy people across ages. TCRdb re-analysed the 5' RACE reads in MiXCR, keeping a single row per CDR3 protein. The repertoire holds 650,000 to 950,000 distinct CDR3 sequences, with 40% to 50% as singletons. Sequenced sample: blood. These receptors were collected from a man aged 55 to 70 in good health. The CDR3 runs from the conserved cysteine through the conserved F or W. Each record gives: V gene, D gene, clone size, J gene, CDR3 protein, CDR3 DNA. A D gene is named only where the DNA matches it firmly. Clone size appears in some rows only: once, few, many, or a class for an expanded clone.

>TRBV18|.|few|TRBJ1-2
CASSPGQTAHDGYTF
TGTGCCAGCTCACCAGGGCAGACAGCCCATGATGGCTACACCTTC
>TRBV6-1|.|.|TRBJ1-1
CASNLIGVNTEAFF
TGTGCCAGCAACCTTATTGGGGTGAACACTGAAGCTTTCTTT
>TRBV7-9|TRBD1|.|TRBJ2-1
CASSPNPGTGAYNERFF
TGTGCCAGCAGCCCAAACCCCGGGACAGGGGCTTACAATGAGCGGTTCTTC
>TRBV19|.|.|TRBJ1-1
CASSISSGANTEAFF
TGTGCCAGTAGTATATCCAGTGGTGCGAACACTGAAGCTTTCTTT
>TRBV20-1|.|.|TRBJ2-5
CSAVTGNNEQYF
TGCAGTGCTGTTACAGGGAACAATGAGCAGTACTTC
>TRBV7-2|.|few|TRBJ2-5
CASSLVGPRETQYF
TGTGCCAGCAGCTTAGTTGGGCCCAGGGAGACCCAGTACTTC
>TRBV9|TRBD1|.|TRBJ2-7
CASSSGQGTYNEQYF
TGTGCCAGCAGCTCCGGACAGGGAACCTACAATGAGCAGTACTTC
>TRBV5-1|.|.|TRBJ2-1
CASSSDSSSYNEQFF
TGCGCCAGCAGCTCGGACTCCAGCTCCTACAATGAGCAGTTCTTC
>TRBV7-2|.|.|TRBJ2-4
CASSLVWGAGKNIQYF
TGTGCCAGCAGCTTAGTTTGGGGGGCGGGCAAAAACATTCAGTACTTC
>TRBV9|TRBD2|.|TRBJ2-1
CASSVGPAGTEQFF
TGTGCCAGCAGCGTAGGACCAGCGGGGACTGAGCAGTTCTTC
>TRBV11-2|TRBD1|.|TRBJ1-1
CASSFMTGMNTEAFF
TGTGCCAGCAGCTTCATGACAGGGATGAACACTGAAGCTTTCTTT
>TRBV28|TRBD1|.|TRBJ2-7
CASKLDRAAGEQYF
TGTGCCAGCAAACTAGACAGGGCCGCGGGCGAGCAGTACTTC
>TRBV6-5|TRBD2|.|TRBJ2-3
CASSSGTSGIRTQYF
TGTGCCAGCAGCTCCGGGACTAGCGGGATAAGGACGCAGTATTTT
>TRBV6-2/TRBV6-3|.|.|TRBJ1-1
CASSYDLIPSLGSAMNTEAFF
TGTGCCAGCAGTTACGATCTGATCCCCTCTCTGGGGTCAGCCATGAACACTGAAGCTTTCTTT
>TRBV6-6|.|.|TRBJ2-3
CASSRVMLDTQYF
TGTGCCAGCAGTCGGGTGATGCTAGATACGCAGTATTTT
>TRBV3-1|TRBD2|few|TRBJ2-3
CASSQDREGATQYF
TGTGCCAGCAGCCAAGATAGGGAGGGTGCTACGCAGTATTTT
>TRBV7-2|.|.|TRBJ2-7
CASSVSWGTLTNNEQYF
TGTGCCAGCAGCGTGAGTTGGGGGACTCTTACCAACAATGAGCAGTACTTC
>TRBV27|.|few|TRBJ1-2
CASRPGAIQTNYGYTF
TGTGCCAGCAGACCCGGGGCCATACAGACCAACTATGGCTACACCTTC
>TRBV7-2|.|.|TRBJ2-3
CASSATPSTDTQYF
TGTGCCAGCAGCGCAACCCCCAGCACAGATACGCAGTATTTT
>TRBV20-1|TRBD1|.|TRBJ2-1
CSARAPTGHNEQFF
TGCAGTGCTAGAGCTCCGACAGGGCACAATGAGCAGTTCTTC
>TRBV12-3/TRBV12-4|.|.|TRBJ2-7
CASSLEWPVYNEQYF
TGTGCCAGCAGTTTAGAATGGCCAGTTTATAACGAGCAGTACTTC
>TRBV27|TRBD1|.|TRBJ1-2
CASSKLYGTGTTNYGYTF
TGTGCCAGCAGTAAATTATACGGGACAGGAACGACTAACTATGGCTACACCTTC
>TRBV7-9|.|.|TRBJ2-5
CASSPQLGVRETQYF
TGTGCCAGCAGCCCACAATTAGGGGTTAGAGAGACCCAGTACTTC
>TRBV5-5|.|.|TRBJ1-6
CASRGGGDYNSPLHF
TGTGCCAGCAGAGGGGGAGGCGACTATAATTCACCCCTCCACTTT
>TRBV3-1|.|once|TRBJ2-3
CASSQVDPPDTQYF
TGTGCCAGCAGCCAAGTGGACCCTCCAGATACGCAGTATTTT
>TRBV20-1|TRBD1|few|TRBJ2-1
CSASRGRGRSDEQFF
TGCAGTGCTAGTAGGGGCAGGGGGCGAAGCGATGAGCAGTTCTTC
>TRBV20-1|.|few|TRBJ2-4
CSARDWKDIQYF
TGCAGTGCTAGAGATTGGAAGGACATTCAGTACTTC
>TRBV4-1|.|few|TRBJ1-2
CASSQVSRDGNGYTF
TGCGCCAGCAGCCAAGTCTCCAGGGACGGAAACGGCTACACCTTC
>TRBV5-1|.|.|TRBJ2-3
CASSLDPDTDTQYF
TGCGCCAGCAGCTTGGATCCAGACACAGATACGCAGTATTTT
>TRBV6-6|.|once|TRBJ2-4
CASRDTGYENIQYF
TGTGCCAGCAGGGATACAGGTTATGAAAACATTCAGTACTTC
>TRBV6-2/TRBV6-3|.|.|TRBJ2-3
CASSYSSGGQYF
TGTGCCAGCAGTTACTCTAGCGGAGGGCAGTATTTT
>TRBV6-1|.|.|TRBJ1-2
CASSELGYGYTF
TGTGCCAGCAGTGAACTGGGCTATGGCTACACCTTC
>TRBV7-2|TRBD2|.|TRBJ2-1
CASSLSLTSGGGEFF
TGTGCCAGCAGCTTATCCCTGACTAGCGGGGGGGGAGAGTTCTTC
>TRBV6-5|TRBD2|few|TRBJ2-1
CASSFGGAGGDEQFF
TGTGCCAGCAGTTTTGGAGGGGCGGGGGGAGACGAGCAGTTCTTC
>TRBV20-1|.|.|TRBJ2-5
CSARDAGTPQETQYF
TGCAGTGCTAGAGATGCGGGGACACCACAAGAGACCCAGTACTTC
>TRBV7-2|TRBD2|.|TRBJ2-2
CASRLAGVAGELFF
TGTGCCAGTCGACTAGCGGGGGTCGCCGGGGAGCTGTTTTTT
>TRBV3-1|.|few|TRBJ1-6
CASSQGAYNSPLHF
TGTGCCAGCAGCCAGGGGGCTTATAATTCACCCCTCCACTTT
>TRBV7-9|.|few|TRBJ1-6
CASSADYGNPPLHF
TGTGCCAGCAGCGCAGACTATGGGAATCCACCCCTCCACTTT
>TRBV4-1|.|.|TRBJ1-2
CASSQDIIGASYYGYTF
TGCGCCAGCAGCCAAGATATAATAGGGGCCAGTTACTATGGCTACACCTTC